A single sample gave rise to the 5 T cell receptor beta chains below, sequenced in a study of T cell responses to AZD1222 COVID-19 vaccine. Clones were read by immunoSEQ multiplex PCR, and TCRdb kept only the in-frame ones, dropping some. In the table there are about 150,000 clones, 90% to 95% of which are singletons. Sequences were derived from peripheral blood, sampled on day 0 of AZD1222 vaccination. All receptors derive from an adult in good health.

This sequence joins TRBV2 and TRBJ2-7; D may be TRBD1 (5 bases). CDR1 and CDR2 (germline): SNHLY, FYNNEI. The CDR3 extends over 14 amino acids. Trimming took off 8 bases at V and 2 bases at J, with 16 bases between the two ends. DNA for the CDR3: TGTGCCAGCTTCAGGGAAATTGGTACCTACGAGCAGTACTTC. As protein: CASFREIGTYEQYF. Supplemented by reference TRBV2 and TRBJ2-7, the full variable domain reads EPEVTQTPSHQVTQMGQEVILRCVPISNHLYFYWYRQILGQKVEFLVSFYNNEISEKSEIFDDQFSVERPDGSNFTLKIRSTKLEDSAMYFCASFREIGTYEQYFGPGTRLTVT.

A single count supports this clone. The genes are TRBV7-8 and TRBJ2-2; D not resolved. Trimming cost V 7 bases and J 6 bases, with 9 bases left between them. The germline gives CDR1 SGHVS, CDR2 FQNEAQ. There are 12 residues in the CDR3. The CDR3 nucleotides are TGTGCCAGCACCCAGAGTTCCGGGGAGCTGTTTTTT. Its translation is CASTQSSGELFF. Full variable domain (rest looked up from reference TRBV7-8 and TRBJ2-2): GAGVSQSPRYKVAKRGQDVALRCDPISGHVSLFWYQQALGQGPEFLTYFQNEAQLDKSGLPSDRFFAERPEGSVSTLKIQRTQQEDSAVYLCASTQSSGELFFGEGSRLTVL.

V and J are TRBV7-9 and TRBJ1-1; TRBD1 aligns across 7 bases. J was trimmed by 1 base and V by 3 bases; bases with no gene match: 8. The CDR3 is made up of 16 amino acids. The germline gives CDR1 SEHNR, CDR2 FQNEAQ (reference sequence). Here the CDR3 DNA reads TGTGCCAGCAGCTTCGCTGACAGGGTCGGGAACACTGAAGCTTTCTTT. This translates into CASSFADRVGNTEAFF.

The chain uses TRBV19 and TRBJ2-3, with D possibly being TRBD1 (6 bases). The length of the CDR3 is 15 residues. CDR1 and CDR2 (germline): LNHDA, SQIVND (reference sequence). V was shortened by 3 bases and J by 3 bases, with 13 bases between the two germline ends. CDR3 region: CASSIQGFRTDTQYF. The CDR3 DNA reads TGTGCCAGTAGTATCCAGGGGTTTAGAACAGATACGCAGTATTTT.

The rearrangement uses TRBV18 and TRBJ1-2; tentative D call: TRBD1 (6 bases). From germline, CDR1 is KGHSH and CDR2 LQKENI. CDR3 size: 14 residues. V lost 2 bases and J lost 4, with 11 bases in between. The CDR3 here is CASSPEQGGYGYTF. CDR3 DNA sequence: TGTGCCAGCTCACCAGAACAGGGTGGCTATGGCTACACCTTC.